Listed below are T cell receptor beta chains from one sample, sequenced in a study of CD8 T cells in Susac syndrome. From the immunoSEQ multiplex PCR reads, TCRdb called clonotypes with MiXCR, one entry per CDR3 protein. Of a few hundred thousand distinct CDR3 sequences listed, over 75% are singletons. The sample was CD8+ T cells from PBMCs. The receptors were gathered from a human donor with multiple sclerosis. Each CDR3 is given with its conserved first and last residue. Fields, in order: V gene, CDR3 protein.

TRBV4-2,CASSHARGVSYEQYF
TRBV29-1,CSVMSLGGTSTYEQYF
TRBV30,CAGLRGEQFF
TRBV5-6,CASSGGLAGVYEQYF
TRBV14,CASSQLSGGWDTEAFF
TRBV28,CASSFQQGGFFANEKLFF
TRBV5-6,CASSFAGYGYTF
TRBV12-3/TRBV12-4,CASSFNRGYEQYF
TRBV5-1,CASSAGGFEAFF
TRBV6-5,CASSYGDSYTEAFF
TRBV29-1,CSVRTGEQYF
TRBV7-6,CASSLARYQPQHF
TRBV4-3,CASSQGQPGSNQPQHF
TRBV7-4,CASSPSLAAEETQYF
TRBV12-3/TRBV12-4,CANTGGRGYTEAFF
TRBV2,CASTPTAEINEQFF
TRBV7-3,CASSSESTDTQYF
TRBV7-2,CASSSAGGYQPQHF
TRBV11-2,CASSRQIGELAEYYYEQYF
TRBV29-1,CSVAGGDDNEQFF
TRBV7-9,CASSLAAGGPKEQYF
TRBV15,CATSRDARPTQETQYF
TRBV11-2,CASSSPMGETQYF
TRBV20-1,CSARDSGIAGGPSYNEQFF
TRBV6-5,CANSYSLAGETGELFF
TRBV15,CATSRDRDTNNEQFF
TRBV3-1,CASSPGRNTEAFF
TRBV10-3,CAISEAGTGAYNEQFF
TRBV3-1,CASSQGWRTNTEAFF
TRBV4-3,CASSQETGHLNEQFF
TRBV4-3,CASSQDQPSSYNEQFF
TRBV10-3,CAISGGGTGSQYLTGYTF
TRBV5-1,CASSLEGVLGITEAFF
TRBV28,CASSSSLIGQGLETQYF
TRBV30,CAWSVGLSGELFF
TRBV13,CASSPPKGGRHSANTGELFF
TRBV4-3,CASSQVLAGDNEQFF
TRBV7-9,CASSLGTGEVLGYTF
TRBV28,CASTQGGSPYGYTF
TRBV5-6,CASRLSGSMHEQYF
TRBV27,CASSWGTGEAGELFF
TRBV6-6,CASSATRGPLADTQYF
TRBV11-2,CASSLAGGHREHSGYTF
TRBV5-1,CASSLEGRGYYEQYF
TRBV5-6,CASSSTGNSYNEQFF
TRBV7-9,CASSRTDSQETQYF